This TCR beta chain is drawn from a study of T cells in Graves' hyperthyroidism and ophthalmopathy. TCR beta CDR3 regions were amplified from RNA transcripts. The HTBI set primed first-round TCR CDR3 RT-PCR. MiXCR was run by TCRdb on the multiplex PCR reads, yielding one entry per CDR3 protein. Among approximately 510,000 distinct CDR3 sequences listed, about 46% were seen once. CDR3 length equals 16 residues. V gave up 1 base and J gave up 2 bases, with 14 bases separating them. CDR1 SGHTA and CDR2 FQGNSA come from the germline V gene. The chain recombines TRBV7-2 with TRBJ2-5, with D tentatively TRBD2 (6 bases). This TCR was sampled from an adult woman with Graves' disease, either hyperthyroidism or ophthalmopathy (not recorded which). Material for sequencing was peripheral blood or thyroid tissue (not recorded which). This CDR3 reads CASSLDGGGRQETQYF. CDR3 bases: TGTGCCAGCAGCTTAGACGGGGGTGGTAGACAAGAGACCCAGTACTTC.